These T cell receptor beta chains were read from a single sample in a study of spatial heterogeneity in lung cancer. TCRdb redid the calling of the 5' RACE reads with MiXCR, one entry per CDR3 protein. The sample carries around 98,000 distinct CDR3 sequences, approximately 19% recorded once. This sample comprised PBMCs, obtained at follow-up. Every receptor here comes from a male donor with early-stage non-small cell lung cancer. The CDR3 runs from the conserved cysteine through the conserved F or W. A D gene is named only where the DNA matches it firmly. Only some rows state a clone size, as once, few, many or a class for expanded clones.

clone_size	d_call	v_call	j_call	cdr3_nt	cdr3_aa
-	-	TRBV12-3/TRBV12-4	TRBJ1-1	TGTGCCAGCAGCAAGGGACACTGGAACACTGAAGCTTTCTTT	CASSKGHWNTEAFF
-	-	TRBV18	TRBJ1-6	TGTGCCAGCTCACCATTCGAGGGACTAAATTCACCCCTCCACTTT	CASSPFEGLNSPLHF
-	-	TRBV10-3	TRBJ1-2	TGTGCCATCAGTGAAGGAGGTATTACTCCAACCTATGGCTACACCTTC	CAISEGGITPTYGYTF
-	-	TRBV20-1	TRBJ1-1	TGCAGTGCCAGACAGGTGAACACTGAAGCTTTCTTT	CSARQVNTEAFF
many	TRBD1	TRBV6-1	TRBJ2-7	TGTGCCAGCAGGGACAGGGTCTACGAGCAGTACTTC	CASRDRVYEQYF
few	TRBD2	TRBV29-1	TRBJ2-2	TGCAGCGTACTCAGTGGGACTACCACCGGGGAGCTGTTTTTT	CSVLSGTTTGELFF
-	-	TRBV2	TRBJ2-4	TGTGCCAGCACTCCGGGACCCACAGGCATTCAGTACTTC	CASTPGPTGIQYF
-	-	TRBV5-6	TRBJ1-1	TGTGCCAGCAGCGCCCCCGAGGCTGAAGCTTTCTTT	CASSAPEAEAFF
many	TRBD1	TRBV5-6	TRBJ1-1	TGTGCCAGCAGCTTGACAGGGGGCACCACTGAAGCTTTCTTT	CASSLTGGTTEAFF
few	-	TRBV6-1	TRBJ1-5	TGTGCCAGCAGTGTGGGACAATTGAGGGGCAATCAGCCCCAGCATTTT	CASSVGQLRGNQPQHF
-	-	TRBV10-1	TRBJ2-7	TGCGCCAGCAGTGTGGGGGTTTCTCTGAACGAGCAGTACTTC	CASSVGVSLNEQYF
-	-	TRBV5-6	TRBJ2-2	TGTGCCAGCACCGGGAACACCGGGGAGCTGTTTTTT	CASTGNTGELFF
few	-	TRBV6-2/TRBV6-3	TRBJ2-3	TGTGCCAGCAGTTACGACGGACGGGGGGCAGCAGATACGCAGTATTTT	CASSYDGRGAADTQYF
-	TRBD1	TRBV6-5	TRBJ2-1	TGTGCCAGCAGCCGCACCGGGACAGGGAAAAATGAGCAGTTCTTC	CASSRTGTGKNEQFF
few	-	TRBV7-2	TRBJ2-5	TGTGCCAGCAGCTTGGAGAGAGGTGCCTTGCAGACCCAGTACTTC	CASSLERGALQTQYF
-	TRBD1	TRBV4-1	TRBJ1-5	TGCGCCAGCAGCCGCACAGACGGGACAGGGGGCCATCAGCCCCAGCATTTT	CASSRTDGTGGHQPQHF
-	-	TRBV15	TRBJ2-1	TGTGCCACCAGCAGGGGGGGACAGACGGTCCTCAATGAGCAGTTCTTC	CATSRGGQTVLNEQFF
few	-	TRBV4-3	TRBJ2-3	TGCGCCAGCAGCCAAGAGGGGGACCTCACAGATACGCAGTATTTT	CASSQEGDLTDTQYF
few	-	TRBV11-2	TRBJ1-1	TGTGCCAGCAGCTTAGAGTCAGAAAGGGAGGCTTTCTTT	CASSLESEREAFF
-	-	TRBV25-1	TRBJ2-7	TGTGCCAGCAGTGCGACAGGAAACTCCTACGAGCAGTACTTC	CASSATGNSYEQYF
many	-	TRBV5-4	TRBJ2-3	TGTGCCAGCAGCTTGGGCGCGGCCCCGGGCACAGATACGCAGTATTTT	CASSLGAAPGTDTQYF
few	-	TRBV10-1	TRBJ2-7	TGCGCCAGCAGTGACACACCGGGCGATATCGGATACTACGAGCAGTACTTC	CASSDTPGDIGYYEQYF
-	-	TRBV7-3	TRBJ2-3	TGTGCCAGCAGCCGAGACAGTGATTCTTTCCAGTATTTT	CASSRDSDSFQYF
-	-	TRBV7-8	TRBJ2-2	TGTGCCAGCAGCTTAGGGCCAAAGACCACCGGGGAGCTGTTTTTT	CASSLGPKTTGELFF
few	-	TRBV27	TRBJ2-3	TGTGCCAGCAGTTTAGGGGTCACAGATACGCAGTATTTT	CASSLGVTDTQYF
few	-	TRBV18	TRBJ2-5	TGTGCCAGCTCACCACGAAAAGTTCTGGAGACCCAGTACTTC	CASSPRKVLETQYF
few	-	TRBV6-1	TRBJ1-6	TGTGCCAGCAGTGTTAGTGCGGGACGGAAAAATTCACCCCTCCACTTT	CASSVSAGRKNSPLHF
few	-	TRBV5-1	TRBJ1-4	TGCGCCAGCAACGCCGCGGGGGGCGCTAATGAAAAACTGTTTTTT	CASNAAGGANEKLFF
few	-	TRBV2	TRBJ2-7	TGTGCCAGCAGATACCTTGGACCACTCCTCGAGCAGTACTTC	CASRYLGPLLEQYF
many	-	TRBV5-5	TRBJ2-5	TGTGCCAGCAGCTTGCCTAGGACAGCCCAAGAGACCCAGTACTTC	CASSLPRTAQETQYF
many	-	TRBV2	TRBJ2-2	TGTGCCAGCCAGTACGACGGCGGGGAGCTGTTTTTT	CASQYDGGELFF
-	-	TRBV6-7	TRBJ1-6	TGTGCCAGCACCAATGGGGAACCATTTGCGCATTCACCCCTCCACTTT	CASTNGEPFAHSPLHF
many	-	TRBV7-2	TRBJ2-2	TGTGCCAGCAGCTTTGGGGCGAACACCGGGGAGCTGTTTTTT	CASSFGANTGELFF
-	-	TRBV5-6	TRBJ1-2	TGTGCCAGCACCCGGGGGGAGAACTATGGCTACACCTTC	CASTRGENYGYTF
-	-	TRBV3-1	TRBJ1-1	TGTGCCAGCAGCCAAGAAATTCGGAACACTGAAGCTTTCTTT	CASSQEIRNTEAFF
few	-	TRBV6-1	TRBJ1-2	TGTGCCAGCAGTGAAGCCAGGTCCTCCTATGGCTACACCTTC	CASSEARSSYGYTF
-	-	TRBV7-2	TRBJ2-5	TGTGCCAGCAGCTTAGGGGACCAGTACCAAGAGACCCAGTACTTC	CASSLGDQYQETQYF
many	-	TRBV3-1	TRBJ2-5	TGTGCCAGCAGCCTCTCGGAGACCCAGTACTTC	CASSLSETQYF
-	TRBD1	TRBV19	TRBJ1-5	TGTGCCAGTGCTCATACAGGGGGCGGCAATCAGCCCCAGCATTTT	CASAHTGGGNQPQHF
few	-	TRBV29-1	TRBJ2-3	TGCAGCGCTAGCCCCAAGTTGACAGATACGCAGTATTTT	CSASPKLTDTQYF
-	-	TRBV6-5	TRBJ2-7	TGTGCCAGCAACACACAGGGGCCTCGGGGGTATGAGCAGTACTTC	CASNTQGPRGYEQYF
many	-	TRBV6-6	TRBJ2-7	TGTGCCAGCAGTTACCGAGGGGACGAGCAGTACTTC	CASSYRGDEQYF
-	TRBD1	TRBV7-9	TRBJ2-1	TGTGCCAGCAGCGCGACAGGGGCGAACAATGAGCAGTTCTTC	CASSATGANNEQFF
-	-	TRBV30	TRBJ1-3	TGTGCCTGGAGTAGACTCTCTGGAAACACCATATATTTT	CAWSRLSGNTIYF
-	-	TRBV12-5	TRBJ2-3	TGTGCTAGTGGTTTTGTCGGTGACGGAACTTCTAGCACAGATACGCAGTATTTT	CASGFVGDGTSSTDTQYF
few	TRBD2	TRBV29-1	TRBJ2-5	TGCAGCGTTGCTACCGGGACTATAGCAGAGACCCAGTACTTC	CSVATGTIAETQYF
many	-	TRBV21-1	TRBJ2-3	TGTGCCAGCCGTGATGGTGGGGACTATCGCACAGATACGCAGTATTTT	CASRDGGDYRTDTQYF
-	TRBD1	TRBV27	TRBJ1-6	TGTGCCAGCAGTCTTGGACAGGGAATAAATTCACCCCTCCACTTT	CASSLGQGINSPLHF
-	TRBD2	TRBV27	TRBJ2-2	TGTGCCAGCAGTTTGGCGGGGGCCGGGGAGCTGTTTTTT	CASSLAGAGELFF
-	-	TRBV7-9	TRBJ2-1	TGTGCCAGCAGCCCTCGCGGTAACTCCTACAATGAGCAGTTCTTC	CASSPRGNSYNEQFF
few	-	TRBV7-2	TRBJ2-7	TGTGCCAGCAGCTTATCAAAGGGGTCGGGCGAGCAGTACTTC	CASSLSKGSGEQYF